These 7 T cell receptor beta chains share one sample of origin, sequenced in a study of spatial heterogeneity in lung cancer. TCRdb analysed the 5' RACE reads with MiXCR anew, one entry per CDR3 protein. The sample lists around 45,000 distinct CDR3 sequences; approximately 15% were seen once. The time point is: sample taken at primary tumor resection. Whole RNA from tumor, nontumor lung or frozen PBMC was sequenced unsorted. The material sequenced was PBMCs, taken at surgery. The receptors shown here come from a male donor with early-stage non-small cell lung cancer.

The chain employs TRBV9 and TRBJ1-1; D gene ambiguous. This CDR3 is 13 amino acids long. V gave up 4 bases and J gave up 3 bases, with 10 bases separating them. Looked up from germline, CDR1 is SGDLS and CDR2 is YYNGEE. The CDR3 DNA sequence: TGTGCCAGCAGCCCGCGGTTGGACACTGAAGCTTTCTTT. As protein: CASSPRLDTEAFF.

This chain links TRBV5-1 with TRBJ1-4, with D tentatively TRBD1 (5 bases). Trimming removed 0 bases from V and 6 bases from J, with 9 bases in between. Germline V gene lookup returns CDR1 SGHRS and CDR2 YFSETQ. The CDR3 is 14 residues long. This chain's CDR3 is CASSLEGTDEKLFF. The CDR3 bases are TGCGCCAGCAGCTTGGAGGGGACGGATGAAAAACTGTTTTTT.

The rearrangement uses TRBV7-2 and TRBJ2-3; 10 nucleotides align to TRBD2. The V and J ends lost 3 bases and 2 bases, in that order; junction bases with no gene match: 5. This CDR3 contains 16 residues. Looked up from germline, CDR1 is SGHTA and CDR2 is FQGNSA. The CDR3 DNA is TGTGCCAGCAGCTTTCTAGCGGGAGCCGTCACAGATACGCAGTATTTT. The encoded protein is CASSFLAGAVTDTQYF.

This clonotype was observed many times. The chain is built from TRBV15 and TRBJ2-7; 7 bases agree with TRBD1. The J segment lost 1 base and the V segment lost 1 base, leaving 4 bases of the junction unmatched. The CDR3 length is 15 residues. Germline V gene lookup returns CDR1 LNHNV and CDR2 YYDKDF (reference sequence). DNA of the CDR3: TGTGCCACCAGCAGAGCTGGCAGGGGGTCCTACGAGCAGTACTTC. Translating gives CATSRAGRGSYEQYF.

This chain connects TRBV7-2 to TRBJ2-1; D is possibly TRBD2 (6 bases). V was clipped by 5 bases and J by 0 bases, with 11 bases between them. CDR3 size: 15 residues. Germline V gives CDR1 SGHTA, CDR2 FQGNSA. CDR3 sequence reads: CASSEGLTSYNEQFF. The CDR3 nucleotides read TGTGCCAGCAGCGAGGGACTTACCTCCTACAATGAGCAGTTCTTC.

The sample holds a few counts of this clonotype. This chain joins TRBV6-2 or TRBV6-3 and TRBJ2-3; 7 nucleotides align to TRBD1. Germline CDR1 reads MNHEY; CDR2 reads SVGEGT. This CDR3 contains 15 residues. V was pared by 8 bases and J by 5 bases, with 13 bases of the junction left unmatched. In DNA, the CDR3 is TGTGCCAGCGCCTTCTCGGACAGGACAGTAGATACGCAGTATTTT. As protein: CASAFSDRTVDTQYF.

This clonotype was counted many times. The chain uses TRBV29-1 and TRBJ2-5; D unclear. Trimming took 6 bases from V and 2 from J, leaving 10 bases between them. The CDR3 covers 12 residues. Germline CDR1 reads SQVTM; CDR2 reads ANQGSEA. The CDR3 here is CSVHLGQETQYF. DNA for the CDR3: TGCAGCGTGCACTTGGGGCAAGAGACCCAGTACTTC. Together with reference TRBV29-1 and TRBJ2-5, the CDR3 gives the full variable domain: SAVISQKPSRDICQRGTSLTIQCQVDSQVTMMFWYRQQPGQSLTLIATANQGSEATYESGFVIDKFPISRPNLTFSTLTVSNMSPEDSSIYLCSVHLGQETQYFGPGTRLLVL.